These 7 T cell receptor beta chains share one sample of origin, sequenced in a study of shared clonotypes between healthy human individuals. The protocol was immunoSEQ multiplex PCR, while the TCRdb copy is restricted to in-frame clones and leaves out a portion. The table includes about 470,000 clones, roughly 77% detected once. Specimen: PBMCs. These receptor sequences come from a woman aged 40 to 49 in good health. Some clones in this sample may be carry-over from other donors' samples.

This sequence joins TRBV10-1 and TRBJ2-2, with D possibly being TRBD2 (6 bases). CDR1 is WNHNN and CDR2 is SYGVQD in the germline V gene (reference sequence). V lost 9 bases to trimming and J lost 7 bases, with 21 bases between them. This CDR3 is 15 amino acids long. CDR3 in amino acids: CASWSDGRRGGELFF. The CDR3 DNA reads as TGCGCCAGTTGGAGTGACGGACGGCGGGGCGGGGAGCTGTTTTTT.

The rearrangement links TRBV7-2 to TRBJ1-4, with TRBD1 matching 7 bases. CDR3 size: 15 residues. The germline gives CDR1 SGHTA, CDR2 FQGNSA. J gave up 0 bases and V 6 bases, and 4 bases lay outside the gene matches. CDR3 coding DNA: TGTGCCAGCAGATCCCAGGGGGCAACTAATGAAAAACTGTTTTTT. This encodes CASRSQGATNEKLFF.

This rearrangement joins TRBV29-1 to TRBJ2-5; 7 nucleotides align to TRBD1. The J call is doubtful: the DNA matches TRBJ2-7 better. The V gene's germline CDR1 is SQVTM and CDR2 ANQGSEA. CDR3 size: 13 residues. The CDR3 nucleotides are TGCAGCGTAGCTGGACAGGAGCCCTACGAGCAGTACTTC. Translating it yields CSVAGQEPYEQYF.

The V call is TRBV7-3, the J call TRBJ2-5; possible D gene TRBD1, 6 bases. The CDR3 is 15 amino acids. Trimming took 4 bases from V and 0 from J, leaving 12 bases between them. Looked up from germline, CDR1 is SGHTA and CDR2 is FQGTGA. The chain's CDR3 is CASSSNTGNQETQYF. CDR3 coding DNA: TGTGCCAGCAGCTCCAATACAGGGAACCAAGAGACCCAGTACTTC.

V and J are TRBV5-5 and TRBJ2-2; no clear D. Germline V gene lookup returns CDR1 SGHKS and CDR2 YYEKEE (reference sequence). The CDR3 covers 14 residues. V was cut by 3 bases and J by 1 base, with 7 bases left in between. The CDR3 DNA is TGTGCCAGCAGCTCTAGGGTGAACACCGGGGAGCTGTTTTTT. This gives the protein CASSSRVNTGELFF.

This clone was detected ten times or more. The genes are TRBV19 and TRBJ2-3, with 12 bases matching TRBD2. In germline, CDR1 is LNHDA, CDR2 SQIVND (reference sequence). V shed 5 bases and J 1 base; nucleotides not matched to a gene: 4. The CDR3 has 16 amino acids. The CDR3 loop reads CASSSLAGGGTDTQYF. The CDR3 DNA is TGTGCCAGTAGTTCGCTAGCGGGAGGGGGCACAGATACGCAGTATTTT.

The chain recombines TRBV7-9 with TRBJ2-4; D is uncertain. The CDR3 length is 17 residues. Germline assignment: CDR1 SEHNR and CDR2 FQNEAQ (reference sequence). Deletions cut 3 bases from V and 3 bases from J, with 18 bases between. DNA of the CDR3: TGTGCCAGCAGCTTTAGCCTAGACACCCCGGTCAAAAACATTCAGTACTTC. This encodes CASSFSLDTPVKNIQYF. Based on the CDR3 plus reference TRBV7-9 and TRBJ2-4, the full variable domain is DTGVSQNPRHKITKRGQNVTFRCDPISEHNRLYWYRQTLGQGPEFLTYFQNEAQLEKSRLLSDRFSAERPKGSFSTLEIQRTEQGDSAMYLCASSFSLDTPVKNIQYFGAGTRLSVL.